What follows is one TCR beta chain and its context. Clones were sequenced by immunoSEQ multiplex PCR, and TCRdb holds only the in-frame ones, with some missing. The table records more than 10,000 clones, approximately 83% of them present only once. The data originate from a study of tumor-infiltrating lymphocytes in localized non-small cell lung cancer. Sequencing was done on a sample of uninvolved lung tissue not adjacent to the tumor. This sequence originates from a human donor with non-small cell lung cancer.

For the CDR3, the DNA is TGTGCCAGCAGCTTAGAGTTGAACACTGAAGCTTTCTTT. Translating gives CASSLELNTEAFF. The chain is built from TRBV7-2 and TRBJ1-1; no clear D. V was cut by 1 base and J by 0 bases, with 3 bases left in between. This CDR3 spans 13 amino acids. Germline CDR1 is SGHTA and CDR2 is FQGNSA.